These 8 T cell receptor beta chains were sequenced from one sample in a study of T-cell reconstitution after alpha-beta-depleted transplantation in children. The TCRbeta library incorporated unique molecular identifiers. MiXCR was run by TCRdb on the PCR reads, yielding one entry per CDR3 protein. The sample yields almost 400,000 distinct CDR3 sequences, 20% seen once. The sequenced sample was PBMCs from the stem cell graft donor, obtained from the stem cell graft. These receptors all stem from a human donor who donated a stem cell graft to a child with acute myeloid leukemia.

This clonotype was seen many times. This chain joins TRBV29-1 and TRBJ2-1; no definite D call. This CDR3 has 14 residues. Germline CDR1 and CDR2: SQVTM and ANQGSEA. V lost 5 bases to trimming and J lost 0 bases, with 11 bases between them. The CDR3 reads CSVKGRSSYNEQFF. CDR3 in DNA: TGCAGCGTTAAAGGCAGAAGCTCCTACAATGAGCAGTTCTTC.

There are a few counts of this clonotype. This chain joins TRBV29-1 and TRBJ1-2; 8 bases line up with TRBD1. This CDR3 has 11 residues. CDR1 and CDR2 (germline): SQVTM, ANQGSEA. V dropped 7 bases and J dropped 8; count of bases not matched to a gene: 6. DNA for the CDR3: TGCAGCGCTCGGACAGGGCGAGGCTACACCTTC. Protein: CSARTGRGYTF.

J is TRBJ1-5 and V is TRBV6-1; TRBD1 aligns across 8 bases. The CDR3 sequence is 15 residues long. V trimming: 4 bases; J trimming: 6 bases; junction bases outside the gene matches: 8. Germline V gene lookup returns CDR1 MNHNS and CDR2 SASEGT. The CDR3: CASSATDRGGQPQHF. As DNA, the CDR3 is TGTGCCAGCAGTGCAACTGACAGGGGCGGTCAGCCCCAGCATTTT.

The chain uses TRBV15 and TRBJ2-1, with D unresolved. The CDR3 length is 14 residues. V shed 3 bases and J shed 10 bases, with 16 bases lying between them. Germline CDR1 and CDR2: LNHNV and YYDKDF (reference sequence). Here the CDR3 reads CATSSLRAAEEQFF. Written as DNA, the CDR3 is TGTGCCACCAGCAGCCTCCGGGCAGCAGAAGAGCAGTTCTTC. Looking up the rest from reference TRBV15 and TRBJ2-1 gives the full variable domain: DAMVIQNPRYQVTQFGKPVTLSCSQTLNHNVMYWYQQKSSQAPKLLFHYYDKDFNNEADTPDNFQSRRPNTSFCFLDIRSPGLGDTAMYLCATSSLRAAEEQFFGPGTRLTVL.

The chain combines TRBV4-1 with TRBJ2-7; D may be TRBD1 (5 bases). The CDR3 length is 13 residues. With 4 bases removed from V and 3 bases from J, the gap between germline ends came to 10 bases. The germline CDR1 and CDR2 sequences are MGHRA and YSYEKL. The CDR3, as DNA: TGCGCCAGCAGCCCACAGGTGGACTACGAGCAGTACTTC. This sequence encodes CASSPQVDYEQYF.

This clonotype was recorded a few times. The chain links TRBV6-5 to TRBJ1-6; D ambiguous. Germline-derived CDR1 and CDR2 are MNHEY and SVGAGI. The V gene lost 4 bases and the J gene lost 6 bases, with 10 bases spanning the gap. The CDR3 is 14 residues long. The CDR3 spells CASSFGGGNSPLHF. Here the CDR3 DNA reads TGTGCCAGCAGTTTCGGAGGCGGTAATTCACCCCTCCACTTT.

Only a few counts were recorded for this clonotype. V and J are TRBV24-1 and TRBJ2-1; D is possibly TRBD2 (5 bases). V lost 3 bases and J lost 4, with 15 bases in between. Per the germline V gene, CDR1 is KGHDR and CDR2 is SFDVKD. The CDR3 runs 16 residues. This CDR3 is CATSDGSSPKYNEQFF. Written as DNA, the CDR3 is TGTGCCACCAGTGATGGATCTAGCCCGAAGTACAATGAGCAGTTCTTC.

J is TRBJ1-2 and V is TRBV29-1, with a tentative D call TRBD1 (5 bases). CDR3 size: 15 residues. Trimming took 0 bases from V and 3 from J, leaving 14 bases between them. The germline gives CDR1 SQVTM, CDR2 ANQGSEA. CDR3 nucleotides: TGCAGCGTTGAAGATAAGGCCGGGGCCGACTATGGCTACACCTTC. Protein product: CSVEDKAGADYGYTF.